A single sample gave rise to the 30 T cell receptor beta chains below, sequenced in a study of blood T cell repertoires in COVID-19. TCRdb's copy holds only in-frame clones and misses some; the assay was immunoSEQ multiplex PCR. The sample contains approximately 180,000 clones, around 84% of which appear only once. What was sequenced was PBMCs or T cells enriched from blood (not recorded which). Receptor source: a man aged 50-59 years who had recovered from COVID-19.

The chain links TRBV6-4 to TRBJ1-1, with no clear D. Trimming pared 3 bases from V and 2 bases from J, leaving 7 bases between. Germline V lookup: CDR1 MRHNA, CDR2 SNTAGT. This CDR3 has 13 amino acids. The CDR3 protein is CASSEERNTEAFF. CDR3 sequence (DNA): TGTGCCAGCAGTGAGGAGAGAAACACTGAAGCTTTCTTT.

The J gene is TRBJ1-2, the V gene TRBV7-8; TRBD1 agrees at 7 bases. The junction had 8 bases not matched to a gene; V was cut back by 5 bases and J by 8 bases. Germline CDR1 SGHVS, CDR2 FQNEAQ. The CDR3 spans 13 residues. The CDR3 loop reads CASSRQQGRGYTF. The DNA for the CDR3 is TGTGCCAGCAGCCGGCAACAGGGGAGAGGCTACACCTTC.

J is TRBJ1-1 and V is TRBV5-1; TRBD1 matches 7 bases. This CDR3 is built from 18 residues. The V gene's germline CDR1 is SGHRS and CDR2 YFSETQ. The junction had 22 bases not matched to a gene; V was cut back by 4 bases and J by 7 bases. The CDR3 nucleotides are TGCGCCAGCAGCACGACACCCCCCAACGTAGGGGGCCTACGTGAAGCTTTCTTT. Translated, it gives CASSTTPPNVGGLREAFF.

The chain has TRBV6-5 and TRBJ2-3; D ambiguous. Germline CDR1 reads MNHEY; CDR2 reads SVGAGI. The CDR3 covers 14 residues. The V end lost 6 bases, the J end lost 1 base, and 11 bases lay between the germline ends. In DNA, the CDR3 is TGTGCCAGCAGCGTTAGTGAGGGCACAGATACGCAGTATTTT. Its translation: CASSVSEGTDTQYF.

The sample holds one count of this clone. The V and J genes are TRBV3-1 (or the pseudogene TRBV3-2) and TRBJ2-3, with 9 bases aligning to TRBD2. The CDR3 length is 18 residues. Germline V gene sequence: CDR1 LGHDT, CDR2 YNNKEL (reference sequence). V dropped 3 bases and J dropped 2; count of bases not matched to a gene: 12. CDR3 nucleotide sequence: TGTGCCAGCAGCCAGGTGGCTAGCGGGGAGATTGACACAGATACGCAGTATTTT. It specifies CASSQVASGEIDTDTQYF.

DNA of the CDR3: TGCAGCGTTGAACAGGGGGCGAACGGGGAGCTGTTTTTT. This encodes CSVEQGANGELFF. The chain links TRBV29-1 to TRBJ2-2; 8 nucleotides align to TRBD1. The germline CDR1 and CDR2 sequences are SQVTM and ANQGSEA. Trimming removed 2 bases from V and 7 bases from J; junction bases left unmatched: 3. CDR3 size: 13 residues.

This clone came up a few times. The J gene is TRBJ2-1, the V gene TRBV27; D is perhaps TRBD1 (6 bases). CDR1 is MNHEY, CDR2 SMNVEV, per germline (reference sequence). Trimming pared 6 bases from V and 5 bases from J, leaving 11 bases between. This CDR3 is 13 amino acids long. Here the CDR3 DNA reads TGTGCCAGCAGCTGGACAGTCAACAATGAGCAGTTCTTC. It codes for CASSWTVNNEQFF.

The gene calls are TRBV15 and TRBJ2-6, with 8 bases fitting TRBD1. The CDR3 is made up of 15 amino acids. Germline-derived CDR1 and CDR2 are LNHNV and YYDKDF (reference sequence). V lost 4 bases to trimming and J lost 4 bases; unmatched junction nucleotides: 3. CDR3 sequence: CATSIRGLGANVLTF. The CDR3 region has the DNA TGTGCCACCAGCATCAGGGGGCTCGGGGCCAACGTCCTGACTTTC.

The chain carries TRBV9 and TRBJ2-5; no clear D. The CDR3 runs to 12 residues. Germline lookup yields CDR1 SGDLS and CDR2 YYNGEE. Trimming removed 3 bases at V and 7 bases at J, with 10 bases between. In DNA, the CDR3 is TGTGCCAGCAGCGAGACGAGAGGGACCCAGTACTTC. Its protein product is CASSETRGTQYF.

The J gene is TRBJ1-2, the V gene TRBV4-1; D is ambiguous. Germline CDR1 MGHRA, CDR2 YSYEKL. V lost 1 base and J lost 8, with 17 bases in between. The CDR3 sequence is 15 residues long. Written as DNA, the CDR3 is TGCGCCAGCAGCCAAGGCCCAAGGAGCCGGGAAGGCTACACCTTC. Translation: CASSQGPRSREGYTF.

The chain recombines TRBV5-8 with TRBJ2-3; 10 nucleotides agree with TRBD1. This CDR3 contains 15 residues. Germline V gene sequence: CDR1 SGHTS, CDR2 YDEGEE. Trimming removed 4 bases from V and 1 base from J; junction bases left unmatched: 3. The CDR3 loop reads CASSPGTGGTDTQYF. DNA for the CDR3: TGTGCCAGCAGCCCCGGGACAGGGGGCACAGATACGCAGTATTTT.

The chain combines TRBV14 with TRBJ1-2; no firm D call. Germline values: CDR1 SGHDN, CDR2 FVKESK. The germline V and J ends were trimmed by 0 bases and 5 bases, with 10 bases remaining between them. The CDR3 is 14 amino acids. The CDR3 loop is CASSQDSGVYGYTF. CDR3 coding DNA: TGTGCCAGCAGCCAAGATAGCGGAGTTTATGGCTACACCTTC.

The chain uses TRBV11-3 and TRBJ2-1, with TRBD2 matching 14 bases. The germline V gene has CDR1 SGHNT and CDR2 YENEEA. CDR3 length: 16 residues. J was trimmed by 6 bases and V by 5 bases; bases with no gene match: 6. CDR3 region: CASSVAGTSGGNEQFF. The CDR3 DNA reads TGTGCCAGCAGCGTCGCCGGGACTAGCGGGGGCAATGAGCAGTTCTTC.

This clone occurred once. V is TRBV10-1 and J is TRBJ2-1; D ambiguous. Germline V lookup: CDR1 WNHNN, CDR2 SYGVQD (reference sequence). This CDR3 has 13 amino acids. The V end was cut by 2 bases, the J end by 12 bases, with 14 bases between. The CDR3 DNA sequence: TGCGCCAGCAGTGAGGAGTTTTCCTCAGGGCAGTTCTTC. Translating gives CASSEEFSSGQFF.

The rearrangement uses TRBV6-5 and TRBJ1-1, with no clear D. CDR1 and CDR2 from the germline V gene are MNHEY and SVGAGI. Trimming stripped 6 bases from V and 5 bases from J, with 16 bases between. This CDR3 spans 14 amino acids. This CDR3 reads CASSSVGQATEAFF. As DNA, the CDR3 is TGTGCCAGCAGCTCCGTTGGGCAGGCAACTGAAGCTTTCTTT.

The rearrangement uses TRBV27 and TRBJ1-2; D remains ambiguous. The V end was cut by 7 bases, the J end by 5 bases, with 14 bases between. CDR3 length: 13 amino acids. From germline, CDR1 is MNHEY and CDR2 SMNVEV (reference sequence). In DNA, the CDR3 is TGTGCCAGCACTAGGGAGGGTGGGTATGGCTACACCTTC. Protein: CASTREGGYGYTF.

This clone appeared a single time. The chain carries TRBV27 and TRBJ2-3; TRBD1 matches at 9 bases. Germline CDR1 and CDR2: MNHEY and SMNVEV (reference sequence). The CDR3 has 13 residues. Trimming cost V 6 bases and J 5 bases; bases outside gene matches: 3. CDR3 amino acids: CASRRQGGDTQYF. The DNA of the CDR3 is TGTGCCAGCAGGCGACAGGGGGGAGATACGCAGTATTTT.

The chain uses TRBV6-5 and TRBJ1-2; tentative D call: TRBD1 (6 bases). Germline V lookup: CDR1 MNHEY, CDR2 SVGAGI. CDR3 length equals 13 residues. Trimming took off 6 bases at V and 6 bases at J, with 14 bases between the two ends. The DNA for the CDR3 is TGTGCCAGCAGACTGGTGGACAGCCATGGCTACACCTTC. Translating gives CASRLVDSHGYTF.

The chain links TRBV28 to TRBJ1-1; the D gene is possibly TRBD1 (5 bases). V was cut by 6 bases and J by 7 bases, with 9 bases left in between. Germline V gene sequence: CDR1 MDHEN, CDR2 SYDVKM. This CDR3 has 11 residues. The CDR3 sequence is CASSLQVEAFF. The CDR3 DNA is TGTGCCAGCAGCTTACAGGTTGAAGCTTTCTTT.

The chain combines TRBV4-2 with TRBJ1-6; D gene uncertain. The CDR3 has 16 amino acids. Germline CDR1 is LGHNA and CDR2 is YNFKEQ. V shed 0 bases and J shed 10 bases, with 16 bases lying between them. CDR3 in amino acids: CASSQDPIRRGSPLHF. CDR3 coding DNA: TGTGCCAGCAGCCAAGACCCGATACGGCGGGGATCACCCCTCCACTTT.

The rearrangement uses TRBV3-1 (or the pseudogene TRBV3-2) and TRBJ2-7; no reliable D call. This CDR3 region has 11 residues. Trimming shortened V by 2 bases and J by 4 bases, and 3 bases separated the two germline ends. CDR1 is LGHDT and CDR2 is YNNKEL in the germline V gene (reference sequence). CDR3 in amino acids: CASSQLYEQYF. CDR3 nucleotide sequence: TGTGCCAGCAGCCAACTTTACGAGCAGTACTTC.

The V and J genes are TRBV10-3 and TRBJ2-1, with 11 bases that match TRBD2. The CDR3 extends over 15 amino acids. Germline V CDR1 and CDR2: ENHRY, SYGVKD. V gave up 8 bases and J gave up 5 bases; unmatched junction bases: 8. The CDR3 nucleotides are TGTGCCATCGCTAGCGGGGGGATTTCCAACAATGAGCAGTTCTTC. Its translation: CAIASGGISNNEQFF.

This chain uses TRBV2 with TRBJ1-4; 8 nucleotides line up with TRBD1. The CDR3 consists of 15 residues. With V trimmed by 3 bases and J by 10 bases, 10 bases remained unmatched. Germline V gene data show CDR1 as SNHLY and CDR2 as FYNNEI. CDR3 DNA: TGTGCCAGCAGTGAGCAGCATGACAGGGGAGGAAAACTGTTTTTT. It codes for CASSEQHDRGGKLFF.

In DNA form, the CDR3 reads TGTGCCAGCAGCCAAGCCTTAGTAGTAGCGGGGGTCCGCAATGAGCAGTTCTTC. This gives the protein CASSQALVVAGVRNEQFF. The chain links TRBV4-2 to TRBJ2-1; 9 nucleotides line up with TRBD2. The V gene's germline CDR1 is LGHNA and CDR2 YNFKEQ. The CDR3 covers 18 residues. V gave up 1 base and J gave up 6 bases; unmatched junction bases: 13.

J is TRBJ1-6 and V is TRBV4-1; D remains ambiguous. Trimming stripped 0 bases from V and 4 bases from J, with 16 bases between. The CDR3 has 18 amino acids. Germline CDR1 is MGHRA and CDR2 is YSYEKL. The CDR3 sequence is CASSQEDSRHSYNSPLHF. Here the CDR3 DNA reads TGCGCCAGCAGCCAAGAGGACTCCCGACACTCTTATAATTCACCCCTCCACTTT.

The count of this clone is one. The chain couples TRBV19 to TRBJ2-1; 12 bases are shared with TRBD2. CDR1 is LNHDA and CDR2 is SQIVND in the germline V gene (reference sequence). This CDR3 spans 13 amino acids. V lost 5 bases to trimming and J lost 15 bases; unmatched junction nucleotides: 8. Here the CDR3 reads CASSELAGGRRFF. Here the CDR3 DNA reads TGTGCCAGTAGTGAGCTAGCGGGGGGGAGGCGGTTCTTC.

The chain couples TRBV28 to TRBJ1-1; D might be TRBD1 (6 bases). Germline lookup yields CDR1 MDHEN and CDR2 SYDVKM. The CDR3 is made up of 14 amino acids. The V end was cut by 2 bases, the J end by 10 bases, with 17 bases between. The CDR3 nucleotides are TGTGCCAGCAGTTTAGGGGGGGGGCCCGAGGGAGCTTTCTTT. Its translation is CASSLGGGPEGAFF.

This clone showed up just once. This sequence joins TRBV10-3 and TRBJ1-2; D possibly corresponds to TRBD1 (6 bases). The length of the CDR3 is 12 residues. V was shortened by 10 bases and J by 3 bases, with 12 bases between the two germline ends. Germline CDR1 ENHRY, CDR2 SYGVKD. CDR3: CATQDSDYGYTF. The CDR3 DNA reads as TGTGCCACTCAGGACAGTGACTATGGCTACACCTTC.

The genes are TRBV3-1 (or the pseudogene TRBV3-2) and TRBJ1-3, with 9 nucleotides matching TRBD1. Per the germline V gene, CDR1 is LGHDT and CDR2 is YNNKEL (reference sequence). V gave up 4 bases and J gave up 1 base; unmatched junction bases: 8. The CDR3 length is 17 residues. CDR3 loop: CASSLRDRVSSGNTIYF. The CDR3 DNA follows: TGTGCCAGCAGCCTCCGGGACAGGGTATCATCTGGAAACACCATATATTTT.

The V call is TRBV5-4, the J call TRBJ2-1; TRBD1 agrees at 10 bases. After removal of 6 bases from V and 5 bases from J, the junction contained 8 bases not matched to a gene. CDR1 and CDR2 (germline): SGHNT, YYREEE (reference sequence). The CDR3 is 15 amino acids. The chain's CDR3 is CASKGWDRGNNEQFF. CDR3 nucleotide sequence: TGTGCCAGCAAAGGGTGGGACAGGGGCAACAATGAGCAGTTCTTC.